These T cell receptor beta chains were read from a single sample in a study of Graves' ophthalmopathy and Graves' hyperthyroidism. Each CDR3 protein gets one entry after TCRdb re-called the multiplex PCR reads with MiXCR. The sample includes 500,000 to 700,000 distinct CDR3 sequences, approximately 35% seen only once; the top ten take roughly 4.5%. Sequencing was performed on peripheral blood or thyroid tissue (not recorded which). Receptor source: an adult man with Graves' hyperthyroidism. The CDR3 runs from the conserved cysteine through the conserved F or W. A D gene is named only where the DNA matches it firmly. Clone size, where shown, is once, few, many, or a class for clones that have expanded.

j_gene,len,abundance,v_gene,d_gene,CDR3aa,CDR3nt
TRBJ1-1,14,many,TRBV7-9,-,CASSFGQMNTEAFF,TGTGCCAGCAGCTTCGGACAGATGAACACTGAAGCTTTCTTT
TRBJ1-2,15,-,TRBV20-1,-,CSARILAGGAYGYTF,TGCAGTGCTCGGATACTAGCGGGGGGTGCCTATGGCTACACCTTC
TRBJ1-1,16,-,TRBV6-2/TRBV6-3,TRBD1,CASSHSDHRGPGEAFF,TGTGCCAGCAGTCACTCCGACCACAGGGGGCCGGGTGAAGCTTTCTTT
TRBJ2-1,13,-,TRBV25-1,-,CASSITLEGEQFF,TGTGCCAGCAGTATAACCCTAGAGGGTGAGCAGTTCTTC
TRBJ2-1,16,once,TRBV7-9,TRBD1,CASSFRQGSSYNEQFF,TGTGCCAGCAGCTTTAGACAGGGGAGCTCCTACAATGAGCAGTTCTTC
TRBJ2-7,14,many,TRBV20-1,-,CSARGGGERGEQYF,TGCAGTGCTAGGGGGGGAGGGGAAAGGGGGGAGCAGTACTTC
TRBJ2-7,17,-,TRBV7-9,TRBD1,CASSTKGRGQMAYEQYF,TGTGCCAGCAGCACCAAGGGACGGGGACAGATGGCCTACGAGCAGTACTTC
TRBJ1-6,14,-,TRBV18,TRBD1,CASSLGQDNIPLHF,TGTGCCAGCTCGCTTGGACAGGATAACATCCCCCTCCACTTT
TRBJ2-6,10,-,TRBV29-1,-,CSVGRGLRTF,TGCAGCGTTGGAAGGGGCCTCCGGACTTTC
TRBJ1-1,17,-,TRBV20-1,-,CSARDPLRKGLNTEAFF,TGCAGTGCTAGAGATCCCCTTCGAAAGGGGCTGAACACTGAAGCTTTCTTT
TRBJ1-1,14,-,TRBV6-5,-,CASSLNWASTGAFF,TGTGCCAGCAGTTTAAATTGGGCCTCGACGGGGGCTTTCTTT
TRBJ1-1,15,few,TRBV5-1,-,CASSLRLDLNTEAFF,TGCGCCAGCAGCTTAAGACTCGACTTGAACACTGAAGCTTTCTTT
TRBJ2-3,16,few,TRBV29-1,-,CSVETPQGKGTDTQYF,TGCAGCGTTGAAACCCCCCAGGGCAAGGGGACAGATACGCAGTATTTT
TRBJ1-1,18,many,TRBV5-1,TRBD1,CASSPTTGAGNVGTEAFF,TGCGCCAGCAGCCCTACGACAGGGGCCGGCAACGTTGGCACTGAAGCTTTCTTT
TRBJ2-7,13,once,TRBV29-1,TRBD1,CSVEGTGTVEQYF,TGCAGCGTTGAAGGGACAGGGACGGTCGAGCAGTACTTC
TRBJ2-1,15,-,TRBV7-9,TRBD2,CASSRLAGGPNEQFF,TGTGCCAGCAGCCGGCTAGCGGGGGGCCCCAATGAGCAGTTCTTC
TRBJ2-7,15,many,TRBV11-2,TRBD1,CASSLGTGGMYEQYF,TGTGCCAGCAGCTTAGGGACAGGGGGCATGTACGAGCAGTACTTC